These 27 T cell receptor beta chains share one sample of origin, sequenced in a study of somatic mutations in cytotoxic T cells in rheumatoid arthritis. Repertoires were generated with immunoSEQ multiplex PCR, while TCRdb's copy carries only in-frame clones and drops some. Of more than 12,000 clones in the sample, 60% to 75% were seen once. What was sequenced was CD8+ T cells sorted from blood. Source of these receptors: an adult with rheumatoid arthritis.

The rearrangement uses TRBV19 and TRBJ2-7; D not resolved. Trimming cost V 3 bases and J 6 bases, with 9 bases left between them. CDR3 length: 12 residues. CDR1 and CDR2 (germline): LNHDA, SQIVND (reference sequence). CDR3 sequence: CASSILGTEQYF. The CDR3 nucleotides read TGTGCCAGTAGTATCTTGGGAACCGAGCAGTACTTC.

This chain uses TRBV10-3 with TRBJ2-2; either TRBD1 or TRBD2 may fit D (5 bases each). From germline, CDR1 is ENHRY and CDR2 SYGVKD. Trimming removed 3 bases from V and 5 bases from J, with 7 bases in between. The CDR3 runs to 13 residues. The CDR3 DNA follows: TGTGCCATCAGTGAAGAGGGGACCGGGGAGCTGTTTTTT. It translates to CAISEEGTGELFF.

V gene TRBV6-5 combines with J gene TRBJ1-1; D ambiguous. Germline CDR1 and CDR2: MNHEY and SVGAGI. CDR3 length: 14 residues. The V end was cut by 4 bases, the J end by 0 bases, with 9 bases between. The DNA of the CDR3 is TGTGCCAGCAGTTTGACCGCTATGAACACTGAAGCTTTCTTT. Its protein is CASSLTAMNTEAFF.

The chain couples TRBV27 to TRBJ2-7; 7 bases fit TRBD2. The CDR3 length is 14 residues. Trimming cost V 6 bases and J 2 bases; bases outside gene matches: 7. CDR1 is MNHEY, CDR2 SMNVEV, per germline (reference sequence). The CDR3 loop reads CASSLRGVTYEQYF. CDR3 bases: TGTGCCAGCAGCCTCCGGGGGGTCACCTACGAGCAGTACTTC.

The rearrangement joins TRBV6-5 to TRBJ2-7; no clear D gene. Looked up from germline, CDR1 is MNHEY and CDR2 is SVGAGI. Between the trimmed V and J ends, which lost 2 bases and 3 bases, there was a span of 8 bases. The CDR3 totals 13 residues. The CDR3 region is CASSYALHYEQYF. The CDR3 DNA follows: TGTGCCAGCAGTTACGCACTACACTACGAGCAGTACTTC.

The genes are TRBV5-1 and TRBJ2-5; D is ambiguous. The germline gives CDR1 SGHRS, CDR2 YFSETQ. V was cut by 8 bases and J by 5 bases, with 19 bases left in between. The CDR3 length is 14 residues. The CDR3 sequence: CASHLALAGETQYF. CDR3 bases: TGCGCCAGTCACTTGGCGTTGGCTGGGGAGACCCAGTACTTC.

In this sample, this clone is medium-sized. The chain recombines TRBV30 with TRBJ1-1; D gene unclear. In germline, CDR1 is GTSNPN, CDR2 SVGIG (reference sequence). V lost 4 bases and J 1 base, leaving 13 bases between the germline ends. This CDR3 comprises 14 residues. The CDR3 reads CAWTVTWSNTEAFF. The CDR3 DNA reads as TGTGCCTGGACCGTGACCTGGTCGAACACTGAAGCTTTCTTT.

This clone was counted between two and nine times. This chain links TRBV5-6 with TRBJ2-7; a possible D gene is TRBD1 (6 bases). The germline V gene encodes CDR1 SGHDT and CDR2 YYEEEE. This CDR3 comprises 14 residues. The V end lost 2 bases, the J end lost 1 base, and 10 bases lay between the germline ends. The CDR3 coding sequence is TGTGCCAGCAGCTTAGGGGGAGATTCCTACGAGCAGTACTTC. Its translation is CASSLGGDSYEQYF.

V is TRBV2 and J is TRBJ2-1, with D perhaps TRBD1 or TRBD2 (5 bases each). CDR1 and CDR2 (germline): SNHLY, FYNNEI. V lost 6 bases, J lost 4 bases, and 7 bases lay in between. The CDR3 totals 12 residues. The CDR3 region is CASRRGYNEQFF. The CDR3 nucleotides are TGTGCCAGCAGGAGGGGTTACAATGAGCAGTTCTTC.

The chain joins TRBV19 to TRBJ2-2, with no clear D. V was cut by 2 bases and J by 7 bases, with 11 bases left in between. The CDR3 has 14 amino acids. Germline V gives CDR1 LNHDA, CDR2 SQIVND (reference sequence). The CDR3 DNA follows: TGTGCCAGTAGTATACTCCCAGATGGCGGGGAGCTGTTTTTT. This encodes CASSILPDGGELFF.

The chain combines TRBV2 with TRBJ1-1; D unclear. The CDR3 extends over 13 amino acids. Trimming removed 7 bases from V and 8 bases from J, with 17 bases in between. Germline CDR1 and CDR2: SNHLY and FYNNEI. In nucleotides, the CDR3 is TGTGCCAGCACCCCAAGGGTAGGGATGGAAGCTTTCTTT. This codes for CASTPRVGMEAFF.

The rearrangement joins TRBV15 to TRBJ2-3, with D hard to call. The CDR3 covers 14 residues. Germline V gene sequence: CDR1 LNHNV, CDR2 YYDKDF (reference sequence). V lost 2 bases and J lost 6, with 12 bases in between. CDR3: CATSRSPPEDTQYF. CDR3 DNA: TGTGCCACCAGCAGATCCCCCCCTGAGGATACGCAGTATTTT. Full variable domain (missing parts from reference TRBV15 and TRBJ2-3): DAMVIQNPRYQVTQFGKPVTLSCSQTLNHNVMYWYQQKSSQAPKLLFHYYDKDFNNEADTPDNFQSRRPNTSFCFLDIRSPGLGDTAMYLCATSRSPPEDTQYFGPGTRLTVL.

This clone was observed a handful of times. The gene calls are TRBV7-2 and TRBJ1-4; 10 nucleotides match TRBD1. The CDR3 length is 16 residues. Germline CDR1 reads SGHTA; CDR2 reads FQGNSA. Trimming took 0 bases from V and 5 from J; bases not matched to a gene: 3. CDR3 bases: TGTGCCAGCAGCTTAGCGTCGGGACAGGGGAATGAAAAACTGTTTTTT. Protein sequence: CASSLASGQGNEKLFF.

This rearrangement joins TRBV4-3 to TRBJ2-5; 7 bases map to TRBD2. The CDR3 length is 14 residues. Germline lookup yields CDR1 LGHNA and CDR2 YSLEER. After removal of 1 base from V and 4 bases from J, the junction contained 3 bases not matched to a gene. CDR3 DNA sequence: TGCGCCAGCAGCCAAGGGGGAGGGAGAGAGACCCAGTACTTC. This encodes CASSQGGGRETQYF.

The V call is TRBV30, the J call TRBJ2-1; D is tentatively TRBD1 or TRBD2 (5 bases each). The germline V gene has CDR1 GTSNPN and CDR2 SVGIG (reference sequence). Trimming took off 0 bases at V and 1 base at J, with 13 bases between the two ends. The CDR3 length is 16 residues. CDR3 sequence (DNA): TGTGCCTGGAGTGTTGGGACCCTTGGGTCCTACAATGAGCAGTTCTTC. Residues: CAWSVGTLGSYNEQFF.

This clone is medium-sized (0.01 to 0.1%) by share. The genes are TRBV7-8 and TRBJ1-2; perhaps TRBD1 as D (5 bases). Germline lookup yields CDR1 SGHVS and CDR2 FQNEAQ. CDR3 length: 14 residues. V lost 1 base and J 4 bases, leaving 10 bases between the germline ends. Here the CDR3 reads CASSLGDRVYGYTF. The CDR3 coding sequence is TGTGCCAGCAGCTTAGGAGACAGAGTCTATGGCTACACCTTC.

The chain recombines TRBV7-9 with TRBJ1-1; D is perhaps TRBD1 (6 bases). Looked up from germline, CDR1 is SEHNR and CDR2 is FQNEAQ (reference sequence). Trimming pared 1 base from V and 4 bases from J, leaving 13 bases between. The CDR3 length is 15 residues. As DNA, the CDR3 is TGTGCCAGCAGCTTAGGCGCAGGGGTCCTCACTGAAGCTTTCTTT. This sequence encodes CASSLGAGVLTEAFF.

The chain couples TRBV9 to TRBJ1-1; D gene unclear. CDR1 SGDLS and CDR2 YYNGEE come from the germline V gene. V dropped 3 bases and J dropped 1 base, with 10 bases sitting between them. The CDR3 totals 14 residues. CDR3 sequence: CASSEKGSNTEAFF. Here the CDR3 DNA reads TGTGCCAGCAGCGAAAAGGGTTCGAACACTGAAGCTTTCTTT.

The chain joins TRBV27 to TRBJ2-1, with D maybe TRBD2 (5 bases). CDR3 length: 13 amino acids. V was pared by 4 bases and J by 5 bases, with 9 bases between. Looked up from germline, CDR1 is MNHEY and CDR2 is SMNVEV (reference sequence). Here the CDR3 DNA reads TGTGCCAGCAGTTGGACTGCCGACAATGAGCAGTTCTTC. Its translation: CASSWTADNEQFF.

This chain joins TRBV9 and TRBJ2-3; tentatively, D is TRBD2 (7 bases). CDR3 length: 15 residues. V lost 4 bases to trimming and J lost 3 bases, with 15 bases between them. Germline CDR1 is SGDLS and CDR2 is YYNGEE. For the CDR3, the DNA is TGTGCCAGCAGCCACGAGGGGGGGCGGACAGATACGCAGTATTTT. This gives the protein CASSHEGGRTDTQYF.

CDR3 region: CASSLGDRVGDEQYF. CDR3 nucleotides: TGTGCCAGCAGCTTGGGGGACAGGGTGGGCGACGAGCAGTACTTC. The V call is TRBV5-4, the J call TRBJ2-7; 9 nucleotides align to TRBD1. The V segment lost 0 bases and the J segment 5 bases; nucleotides outside the gene matches: 6. Germline V gives CDR1 SGHNT, CDR2 YYREEE (reference sequence). This CDR3 has 15 residues.

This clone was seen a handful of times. CDR3 DNA: TGTGCCAGCAGCTACCACGGAGAGACCCAGTACTTC. Residues: CASSYHGETQYF. The V and J genes are TRBV7-9 and TRBJ2-5; D call uncertain. There are 12 residues in the CDR3. CDR1 is SEHNR, CDR2 FQNEAQ, per germline (reference sequence). Trimming removed 4 bases from V and 4 bases from J, with 7 bases in between. Full variable domain (rest looked up from reference TRBV7-9 and TRBJ2-5): DTGVSQNPRHKITKRGQNVTFRCDPISEHNRLYWYRQTLGQGPEFLTYFQNEAQLEKSRLLSDRFSAERPKGSFSTLEIQRTEQGDSAMYLCASSYHGETQYFGPGTRLLVL.

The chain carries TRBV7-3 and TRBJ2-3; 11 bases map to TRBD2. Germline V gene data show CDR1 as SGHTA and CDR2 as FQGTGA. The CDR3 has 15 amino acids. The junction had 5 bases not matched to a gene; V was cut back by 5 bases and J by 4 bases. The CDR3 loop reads CASSRGLAVADTQYF. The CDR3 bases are TGTGCCAGCAGCCGGGGACTAGCGGTGGCAGATACGCAGTATTTT.

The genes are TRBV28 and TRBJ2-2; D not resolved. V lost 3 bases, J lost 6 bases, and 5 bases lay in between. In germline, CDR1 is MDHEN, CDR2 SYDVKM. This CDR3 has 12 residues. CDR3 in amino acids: CASSFTSGELFF. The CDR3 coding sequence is TGTGCCAGCAGTTTTACGTCCGGGGAGCTGTTTTTT. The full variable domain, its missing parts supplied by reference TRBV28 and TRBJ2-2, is DVKVTQSSRYLVKRTGEKVFLECVQDMDHENMFWYRQDPGLGLRLIYFSYDVKMKEKGDIPEGYSVSREKKERFSLILESASTNQTSMYLCASSFTSGELFFGEGSRLTVL.

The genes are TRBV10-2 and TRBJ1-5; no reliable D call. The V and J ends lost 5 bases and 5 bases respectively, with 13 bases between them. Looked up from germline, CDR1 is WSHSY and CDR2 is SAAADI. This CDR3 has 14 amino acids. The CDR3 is CASSLSSEDQPQHF. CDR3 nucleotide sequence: TGCGCCAGCAGTTTGTCCTCAGAGGATCAGCCCCAGCATTTT.

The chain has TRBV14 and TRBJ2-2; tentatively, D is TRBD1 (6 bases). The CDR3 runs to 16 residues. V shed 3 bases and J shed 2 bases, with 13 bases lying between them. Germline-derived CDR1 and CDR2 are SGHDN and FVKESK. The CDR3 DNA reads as TGTGCCAGCAGCCACCTGGACAGAACTAACACCGGGGAGCTGTTTTTT. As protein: CASSHLDRTNTGELFF.

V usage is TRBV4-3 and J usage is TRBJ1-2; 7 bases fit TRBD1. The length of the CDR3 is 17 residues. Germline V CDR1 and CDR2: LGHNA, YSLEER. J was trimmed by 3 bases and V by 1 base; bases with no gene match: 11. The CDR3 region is CASSQGEGALFDYGYTF. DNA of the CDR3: TGCGCCAGCAGCCAAGGGGAGGGGGCCCTCTTTGACTATGGCTACACCTTC.